These 20 T cell receptor beta chains came from one sample sequenced in a study of identical twins. TCRdb itself ran the 5' RACE reads through MiXCR, one entry per CDR3 protein. The sample contains roughly 720,000 distinct CDR3 sequences, 15% to 20% of which appear only once. The same specimen was also included in a second study, on T cells expressing NK-cell markers.

The sample comprised PBMCs. Receptor source: a young woman in good health.

The chain combines TRBV20-1 with TRBJ2-1, with no clear D. V gave up 6 bases and J gave up 10 bases, with 16 bases separating them. Germline CDR1 reads DFQATT; CDR2 reads SNEGSKA (reference sequence). This CDR3 is 12 amino acids long. DNA of the CDR3: TGCAGTGCCAAACTACCCCCGGCCGAGCAGTTCTTC. This encodes CSAKLPPAEQFF.

The V call is TRBV12-3 or TRBV12-4, the J call TRBJ2-7, with D perhaps being TRBD1 or TRBD2 (5 bases each). Trimming pared 5 bases from V and 13 bases from J, leaving 12 bases between. The CDR3 is 10 residues long. In DNA form, the CDR3 reads TGTGCCAGCAGTAACGGGACGGTATACTTC. This codes for CASSNGTVYF.

This clonotype occurred a few times. V usage is TRBV20-1 and J usage is TRBJ2-7; no definite D call. The CDR3 runs to 14 residues. CDR1 is DFQATT, CDR2 SNEGSKA, per germline (reference sequence). Trimming shortened V by 0 bases and J by 2 bases, and 11 bases separated the two germline ends. CDR3 amino acids: CSARDRARPYEQYF. The CDR3 DNA reads as TGCAGTGCTAGAGATAGGGCCAGGCCCTACGAGCAGTACTTC.

This clonotype was counted ten times or more. This sequence joins TRBV7-2 and TRBJ1-3; 7 bases agree with TRBD1. CDR1 and CDR2 from the germline V gene are SGHTA and FQGNSA. Trimming cost V 5 bases and J 4 bases; bases outside gene matches: 8. The CDR3 length is 15 residues. CDR3 protein: CASSPSTGPGNTIYF. CDR3 coding DNA: TGTGCCAGCAGCCCCTCGACAGGGCCGGGAAACACCATATATTTT.

There are a few counts of this clonotype. This chain uses TRBV5-1 with TRBJ1-2; the D gene is possibly TRBD1 (5 bases). Germline V gene data show CDR1 as SGHRS and CDR2 as YFSETQ. The CDR3 is 14 amino acids. Trimming pared 4 bases from V and 2 bases from J, leaving 12 bases between. The CDR3 is CASSPGTVNYGYTF. The CDR3 DNA sequence: TGCGCCAGCAGCCCGGGGACGGTAAACTATGGCTACACCTTC.

The V gene is TRBV18, the J gene TRBJ2-5; D is unclear. Trimming removed 1 base at V and 1 base at J, with 7 bases between. CDR1 is KGHSH and CDR2 is LQKENI in the germline V gene. This CDR3 has 14 amino acids. The CDR3 sequence is CASSPRNSQETQYF. The CDR3 nucleotides read TGTGCCAGCTCACCACGGAACAGCCAAGAGACCCAGTACTTC.

V is TRBV5-1 and J is TRBJ2-5, with D possibly matching TRBD2 (6 bases). Germline CDR1 is SGHRS and CDR2 is YFSETQ. The CDR3 is 17 residues long. Trimming left V 4 bases short and J 0 bases short, with 19 bases between. CDR3 in DNA: TGCGCCAGCAGCAGAAGGGGAGGACTCCAGTACCAAGAGACCCAGTACTTC. This sequence encodes CASSRRGGLQYQETQYF.

The J gene is TRBJ1-5, the V gene TRBV4-3; D unclear. The germline CDR1 and CDR2 sequences are LGHNA and YSLEER. CDR3 length: 14 amino acids. V lost 0 bases to trimming and J lost 7 bases, with 10 bases between them. CDR3 sequence: CASSQDGGGQPQHF. In DNA form, the CDR3 reads TGCGCCAGCAGCCAAGATGGAGGCGGGCAGCCCCAGCATTTT.

Only a few counts were recorded for this clonotype. V is TRBV6-1 and J is TRBJ2-7; D is possibly TRBD1 or TRBD2 (6 bases each). Trimming removed 6 bases at V and 6 bases at J, with 15 bases between. The CDR3 totals 13 residues. Per germline, CDR1 MNHNS and CDR2 SASEGT. The CDR3 coding sequence is TGTGCCAGCAGGAGGGGGGCAGCAGGCGAGCAGTACTTC. Its protein is CASRRGAAGEQYF.

This rearrangement joins TRBV20-1 to TRBJ1-5; D uncertain. V was trimmed by 3 bases and J by 7 bases, leaving 13 bases between them. CDR3 size: 13 residues. The germline V gene has CDR1 DFQATT and CDR2 SNEGSKA (reference sequence). In DNA form, the CDR3 reads TGCAGTGCTAGCGGAGGAAAAGTCCAGCCCCAGCATTTT. Residues: CSASGGKVQPQHF.

This clonotype was observed a few times. The rearrangement links TRBV7-9 to TRBJ2-3, with no clear D. This CDR3 is 12 amino acids long. CDR1 and CDR2 from the germline V gene are SEHNR and FQNEAQ (reference sequence). V lost 2 bases to trimming and J lost 4 bases, with 4 bases between them. The chain's CDR3 is CASSLHADTQYF. The CDR3 DNA sequence: TGTGCCAGCAGCTTACACGCAGATACGCAGTATTTT.

The chain joins TRBV3-1 to TRBJ2-1, with unresolved D. Trimming took 4 bases from V and 7 from J, leaving 11 bases between them. CDR1 LGHDT and CDR2 YNNKEL come from the germline V gene (reference sequence). The CDR3 contains 13 residues. The CDR3 coding sequence is TGTGCCAGCAGCCCCGGTATAGTGAATGAGCAGTTCTTC. Translating gives CASSPGIVNEQFF.

This rearrangement joins TRBV20-1 to TRBJ2-1; 10 positions agree with TRBD2. Germline V gene lookup returns CDR1 DFQATT and CDR2 SNEGSKA (reference sequence). The J segment lost 10 bases and the V segment lost 0 bases, leaving 9 bases of the junction unmatched. This CDR3 has 15 amino acids. The CDR3 nucleotides are TGCAGTGCTAGAGATGGGGATAGCGGGGGGTACGAGCAGTTCTTC. Protein product: CSARDGDSGGYEQFF.

The chain employs TRBV20-1 and TRBJ2-7; maybe TRBD2 (6 bases). The CDR3 is made up of 14 amino acids. Trimming pared 3 bases from V and 0 bases from J, leaving 12 bases between. In germline, CDR1 is DFQATT, CDR2 SNEGSKA (reference sequence). The CDR3, as DNA: TGCAGTGCTAGTGAGGCGGGGATCTCCTACGAGCAGTACTTC. Its translation: CSASEAGISYEQYF.

The CDR3 DNA follows: TGTGCCAGCAGAAGCGGGTACTCCTACAATGAGCAGTTCTTC. As protein: CASRSGYSYNEQFF. The chain uses TRBV6-2 or TRBV6-3 and TRBJ2-1; possible D gene TRBD2, 6 bases. The CDR3 length is 14 residues. Germline-derived CDR1 and CDR2 are MNHEY and SVGEGT. V lost 6 bases and J lost 0, with 9 bases in between.

This clonotype was seen a handful of times. The CDR3 is CASSLGRLASYNEQFF. CDR3 nucleotide sequence: TGCGCCAGCAGCCTGGGGAGACTAGCGTCCTACAATGAGCAGTTCTTC. The gene calls are TRBV5-1 and TRBJ2-1; 8 bases are a match to TRBD2. Germline V CDR1 and CDR2: SGHRS, YFSETQ. The CDR3 consists of 16 residues. Trimming removed 4 bases from V and 1 base from J; junction bases left unmatched: 7.

This clonotype was recorded at least ten times. The chain couples TRBV12-3 or TRBV12-4 to TRBJ2-3; 8 positions agree with TRBD1. V lost 4 bases and J lost 7; bases outside the gene matches: 7. The CDR3 extends over 14 amino acids. This CDR3 is CASSWTGRQNTQYF. CDR3 coding DNA: TGTGCCAGCAGTTGGACAGGGCGTCAGAATACGCAGTATTTT.

This clonotype was found a few times. This chain connects TRBV12-3 or TRBV12-4 to TRBJ1-2, with 7 nucleotides matching TRBD1. The CDR3 totals 13 residues. V gave up 5 bases and J gave up 8 bases; unmatched junction bases: 8. CDR3 sequence: CASSPGTAGGYTF. The CDR3 DNA is TGTGCCAGCAGTCCCGGGACAGCGGGCGGCTACACCTTC.

This chain links TRBV7-2 with TRBJ1-5, with TRBD1 matching over 7 bases. J gave up 6 bases and V 6 bases, and 11 bases lay outside the gene matches. Germline lookup yields CDR1 SGHTA and CDR2 FQGNSA. This CDR3 has 15 residues. CDR3 nucleotides: TGTGCCAGCAGTTCCCAGGGGGGGATGACTCAGCCCCAGCATTTT. Encoded protein: CASSSQGGMTQPQHF. Full variable domain (missing parts from reference TRBV7-2 and TRBJ1-5): GAGVSQSPSNKVTEKGKDVELRCDPISGHTALYWYRQSLGQGLEFLIYFQGNSAPDKSGLPSDRFSAERTGGSVSTLTIQRTQQEDSAVYLCASSSQGGMTQPQHFGDGTRLSIL.

The gene calls are TRBV20-1 and TRBJ2-1; TRBD2 matches at 10 bases. Germline V gives CDR1 DFQATT, CDR2 SNEGSKA (reference sequence). This CDR3 region has 13 residues. J lost 4 bases, V lost 5 bases, and 2 bases had no gene match. Written as DNA, the CDR3 is TGCAGTGCTCAGCGGGGGGGTTACAATGAGCAGTTCTTC. Amino acids: CSAQRGGYNEQFF.